The next 32 T cell receptor beta chains were all read from a single sample in a study of T cell changes during pregnancy in multiple sclerosis. Repertoires were generated with immunoSEQ multiplex PCR, while TCRdb's copy carries only in-frame clones and drops some. The data show around 80,000 clones, nearly 95% seen once. Sequenced here: peripheral blood, sampled in the second trimester of pregnancy. The receptors shown here come from a female donor in good health, enrolled as a control in a pregnancy study.

The chain carries TRBV6-6 and TRBJ1-1; no firm D call. The germline gives CDR1 MNHNY, CDR2 SVGAGI (reference sequence). The CDR3 has 14 amino acids. Trimming shortened V by 2 bases and J by 6 bases, and 13 bases separated the two germline ends. The CDR3 region is CASSYDAGVSEAFF. CDR3 DNA sequence: TGTGCCAGCAGTTACGACGCCGGGGTCTCTGAAGCTTTCTTT.

This clone was seen once. The gene calls are TRBV11-3 and TRBJ2-2, with 7 bases aligning to TRBD1. Germline CDR1 SGHNT, CDR2 YENEEA. Unmatched junction bases numbered 1, after V lost 4 bases and J lost 2 bases. The CDR3 runs to 14 residues. The CDR3 reads CASSWDSNTGELFF. CDR3 DNA sequence: TGTGCCAGCAGCTGGGACAGCAACACCGGGGAGCTGTTTTTT. Filled out from reference TRBV11-3 and TRBJ2-2, the complete variable domain reads EAGVVQSPRYKIIEKKQPVAFWCNPISGHNTLYWYLQNLGQGPELLIRYENEEAVDDSQLPKDRFSAERLKGVDSTLKIQPAELGDSAVYLCASSWDSNTGELFFGEGSRLTVL.

This clone occurred once. The V gene is TRBV7-2, the J gene TRBJ2-1; 10 bases are a match to TRBD1. V lost 2 bases to trimming and J lost 5 bases; unmatched junction nucleotides: 3. The CDR3 has 15 amino acids. In germline, CDR1 is SGHTA, CDR2 FQGNSA. CDR3 nucleotide sequence: TGTGCCAGCAGCTTAAGGGACAGGGGAGACAATGAGCAGTTCTTC. Translating gives CASSLRDRGDNEQFF.

The chain carries TRBV9 and TRBJ2-3; D is possibly TRBD2 (5 bases). The CDR3 is made up of 16 amino acids. CDR1 is SGDLS, CDR2 YYNGEE, per germline. V gave up 4 bases and J gave up 3 bases, with 18 bases separating them. The CDR3 loop is CASSPKVRVRTDTQYF. The CDR3 DNA is TGTGCCAGCAGCCCCAAGGTGAGGGTCCGGACAGATACGCAGTATTTT. Filled out from reference TRBV9 and TRBJ2-3, the complete variable domain reads DSGVTQTPKHLITATGQRVTLRCSPRSGDLSVYWYQQSLDQGLQFLIQYYNGEERAKGNILERFSAQQFPDLHSELNLSSLELGDSALYFCASSPKVRVRTDTQYFGPGTRLTVL.

CDR3 sequence: CASRPLREVTDTQYF. CDR3 DNA: TGTGCCAGCAGGCCTTTGCGGGAGGTCACAGATACGCAGTATTTT. The V and J genes are TRBV7-9 and TRBJ2-3, with 8 bases lining up with TRBD2. CDR3 length: 15 residues. The junction had 7 bases not matched to a gene; V was cut back by 6 bases and J by 2 bases. Germline values: CDR1 SEHNR, CDR2 FQNEAQ (reference sequence).

This sequence joins TRBV4-1 and TRBJ2-7; 15 nucleotides agree with TRBD2. This CDR3 has 16 residues. Germline V lookup: CDR1 MGHRA, CDR2 YSYEKL. V was clipped by 1 base and J by 6 bases; unmatched bases: 4. CDR3: CASSQGRGLAGGEQYF. DNA for the CDR3: TGCGCCAGCAGCCAAGGGCGGGGACTAGCGGGAGGCGAGCAGTACTTC.

This chain joins TRBV4-2 and TRBJ2-1; D gene ambiguous. The germline gives CDR1 LGHNA, CDR2 YNFKEQ. The V end was cut by 0 bases, the J end by 4 bases, with 4 bases between. This CDR3 comprises 13 residues. CDR3 loop: CASSQDLYNEQFF. Here the CDR3 DNA reads TGTGCCAGCAGCCAAGACTTATACAATGAGCAGTTCTTC.

This rearrangement joins TRBV28 to TRBJ2-5, with D unresolved. This CDR3 spans 16 amino acids. Germline V gene lookup returns CDR1 MDHEN and CDR2 SYDVKM. Deletions cut 2 bases from V and 1 base from J, with 14 bases between. CDR3 DNA: TGTGCCAGCAGTTTAGAAGTAGCAACCCTCCAAGAGACCCAGTACTTC. Protein product: CASSLEVATLQETQYF.

The V call is TRBV19, the J call TRBJ1-1; 9 positions match TRBD1. In germline, CDR1 is LNHDA, CDR2 SQIVND (reference sequence). The length of the CDR3 is 15 residues. V shed 2 bases and J 7 bases; nucleotides not matched to a gene: 8. The CDR3 protein is CASSIIGTGSSEAFF. The CDR3, as DNA: TGTGCCAGTAGTATAATTGGGACAGGGTCCAGTGAAGCTTTCTTT.

The V gene is TRBV27, the J gene TRBJ2-7; D is undetermined. There are 13 residues in the CDR3. The V gene's germline CDR1 is MNHEY and CDR2 SMNVEV (reference sequence). Trimming left V 5 bases short and J 2 bases short, with 10 bases between. The CDR3 nucleotides are TGTGCCAGCAGTCCTACCCCTCCCTACGAGCAGTACTTC. Encoded protein: CASSPTPPYEQYF.

The V gene is TRBV29-1, the J gene TRBJ1-2; maybe TRBD1 (6 bases). V lost 4 bases to trimming and J lost 2 bases, with 17 bases between them. The CDR3 covers 15 residues. Germline CDR1 is SQVTM and CDR2 is ANQGSEA. The chain's CDR3 is CSVGAAGALNYGYTF. The CDR3 DNA is TGCAGCGTTGGTGCGGCAGGGGCCCTGAACTATGGCTACACCTTC.

The chain links TRBV29-1 to TRBJ2-3, with 7 bases lining up with TRBD2. Germline V gene data show CDR1 as SQVTM and CDR2 as ANQGSEA. The CDR3 runs to 12 residues. V lost 4 bases, J lost 3 bases, and 1 base stayed unmatched. The CDR3 DNA follows: TGCAGCGTTGGGCGGGAGACAGATACGCAGTATTTT. This sequence encodes CSVGRETDTQYF.

The V call is TRBV2, the J call TRBJ1-1; the match to TRBD1 covers 7 bases. V lost 5 bases, J lost 3 bases, and 3 bases stayed unmatched. Germline CDR1 is SNHLY and CDR2 is FYNNEI. The CDR3 is 13 amino acids. CDR3 sequence reads: CASSNTGDTEAFF. Written as DNA, the CDR3 is TGTGCCAGCAGTAATACAGGGGACACTGAAGCTTTCTTT.

This chain links TRBV4-1 with TRBJ2-3; D is uncertain. Germline V gene lookup returns CDR1 MGHRA and CDR2 YSYEKL. This CDR3 comprises 13 residues. V was clipped by 4 bases and J by 4 bases, with 9 bases between them. The CDR3 reads CASSLGSPDTQYF. CDR3 DNA sequence: TGCGCCAGCAGCCTCGGGTCCCCAGATACGCAGTATTTT.

The genes are TRBV6-6 and TRBJ1-5; no reliable D call. Germline CDR1 MNHNY, CDR2 SVGAGI (reference sequence). The CDR3 runs to 13 residues. The ends were cut back, 2 bases at V and 4 bases at J, with 6 bases in the middle. The CDR3 spells CASSYVGNQPQHF. For the CDR3, the DNA is TGTGCCAGCAGTTACGTCGGGAATCAGCCCCAGCATTTT.

About this clone itself: The junction differs from germline at one of its ends, possibly a read error. Written as DNA, the CDR3 is TGTGCCAGCAGCCTGTCCGGGGCGGCGACAGGCTCCTTC. Protein sequence: CASSLSGAATGSF. The chain recombines TRBV7-9 with TRBJ1-2; D is possibly TRBD1 (6 bases). The CDR3 totals 13 residues. The germline V gene has CDR1 SEHNR and CDR2 FQNEAQ (reference sequence).

This chain joins TRBV7-6 and TRBJ2-7; D is perhaps TRBD2 (5 bases). The CDR3 loop spans 15 amino acids. CDR1 is SGHVS and CDR2 is FNYEAQ in the germline V gene. Trimming took off 5 bases at V and 1 base at J, with 15 bases between the two ends. In DNA form, the CDR3 reads TGTGCCAGCAGCCTCGCCCCCACTAGTTCCTACGAGCAGTACTTC. The encoded protein is CASSLAPTSSYEQYF.

The chain employs TRBV5-1 and TRBJ2-5; unclear D gene. Germline lookup yields CDR1 SGHRS and CDR2 YFSETQ. With 0 bases removed from V and 1 base from J, the gap between germline ends came to 7 bases. The length of the CDR3 is 14 residues. For the CDR3, the DNA is TGCGCCAGCAGCTTGGGAGTTTCCCAAGAGACCCAGTACTTC. This translates into CASSLGVSQETQYF. Complete variable domain (other parts from reference TRBV5-1 and TRBJ2-5): KAGVTQTPRYLIKTRGQQVTLSCSPISGHRSVSWYQQTPGQGLQFLFEYFSETQRNKGNFPGRFSGRQFSNSRSEMNVSTLELGDSALYLCASSLGVSQETQYFGPGTRLLVL.

In this sample, this clone turned up once. The V and J genes are TRBV5-1 and TRBJ1-1; maybe TRBD1 (6 bases). CDR3 length: 14 residues. Per germline, CDR1 SGHRS and CDR2 YFSETQ. V dropped 4 bases and J dropped 3 bases, with 13 bases sitting between them. The CDR3 loop is CASSVGGGYTEAFF. As DNA, the CDR3 is TGCGCCAGCAGCGTAGGGGGAGGGTACACTGAAGCTTTCTTT.

The count of this clone is one. Written as DNA, the CDR3 is TGCGCCAGCAGCCGAACAGGGGGCACTAATGAAAAACTGTTTTTT. This sequence encodes CASSRTGGTNEKLFF. V usage is TRBV5-1 and J usage is TRBJ1-4, with 9 bases that match TRBD1. V gave up 4 bases and J gave up 2 bases; unmatched junction bases: 3. The CDR3 extends over 15 amino acids. Germline CDR1 is SGHRS and CDR2 is YFSETQ.

This chain links TRBV5-1 with TRBJ2-7; 7 bases are a match to TRBD1. The CDR3 covers 15 residues. Losses at the gene ends were 0 bases for V and 2 bases for J; bases not matched to a gene: 5. Per the germline V gene, CDR1 is SGHRS and CDR2 is YFSETQ. The CDR3 loop is CASSLGDSDTYEQYF. CDR3 bases: TGCGCCAGCAGCTTGGGGGACAGCGATACCTACGAGCAGTACTTC.

This clone was found a few times. The chain employs TRBV14 and TRBJ2-7; TRBD1 aligns across 9 bases. J lost 2 bases, V lost 4 bases, and 6 bases had no gene match. The CDR3 is made up of 15 amino acids. Looked up from germline, CDR1 is SGHDN and CDR2 is FVKESK. The CDR3 protein is CASSPAWDRAYEQYF. Written as DNA, the CDR3 is TGTGCCAGCAGCCCCGCATGGGACAGGGCCTACGAGCAGTACTTC.

This clone showed up just once. The V gene is TRBV2, the J gene TRBJ1-5, with 8 bases that match TRBD1. Per the germline V gene, CDR1 is SNHLY and CDR2 is FYNNEI. V lost 10 bases to trimming and J lost 4 bases; unmatched junction nucleotides: 12. The CDR3 is 15 residues long. CDR3 bases: TGTGCCACCTCCCCCACCCGGGACAGGAATCAGCCCCAGCATTTT. It specifies CATSPTRDRNQPQHF.

J is TRBJ1-5 and V is TRBV9; TRBD1 might be the D (6 bases). Germline CDR1 and CDR2: SGDLS and YYNGEE. There are 16 residues in the CDR3. The V and J ends lost 3 bases and 2 bases respectively, with 15 bases between them. CDR3: CASSASQGPRNQPQHF. DNA for the CDR3: TGTGCCAGCAGCGCAAGTCAGGGGCCCCGCAATCAGCCCCAGCATTTT.

The chain uses TRBV19 and TRBJ1-3; TRBD1 is a possible D gene (5 bases). CDR1 is LNHDA, CDR2 SQIVND, per germline (reference sequence). V lost 5 bases to trimming and J lost 3 bases, with 20 bases between them. This CDR3 contains 17 residues. The CDR3 loop reads CASSRQRDTPGGNTIYF. The DNA for the CDR3 is TGTGCCAGTAGTCGACAGCGAGACACCCCCGGTGGAAACACCATATATTTT.

The J gene is TRBJ2-7, the V gene TRBV21-1; the D segment call TRBD1 is taken from the table without a DNA check. TRBV21-1 is labeled a pseudogene. The CDR3 contains 15 residues. CDR3 sequence (DNA): TGTGCCAGCAGCTTTCCCTCGGACAAGATCTACGAGCAGTACTTC. Amino acids: CASSFPSDKIYEQYF.

This sequence joins TRBV7-2 and TRBJ1-4, with a possible D match to TRBD1 (5 bases). The V gene's germline CDR1 is SGHTA and CDR2 FQGNSA. Trimming removed 2 bases from V and 8 bases from J, with 15 bases in between. The CDR3 contains 15 residues. CDR3 sequence: CASSLPSQGGEKLFF. The CDR3 bases are TGTGCCAGCAGCTTACCCTCCCAGGGAGGGGAAAAACTGTTTTTT.

V usage is TRBV5-1 and J usage is TRBJ1-2, with D unclear. The CDR3 consists of 14 residues. Trimming left V 5 bases short and J 1 base short, with 12 bases between. Germline CDR1 is SGHRS and CDR2 is YFSETQ. This CDR3 reads CASRSASGNYGYTF. CDR3 sequence (DNA): TGCGCCAGCAGATCGGCTAGTGGTAACTATGGCTACACCTTC.

This chain uses TRBV7-2 with TRBJ2-2; 7 nucleotides match TRBD2. This CDR3 contains 18 residues. Trimming cost V 5 bases and J 5 bases; bases outside gene matches: 17. Germline loops: CDR1 SGHTA, CDR2 FQGNSA. Written as DNA, the CDR3 is TGTGCCAGCAGCACTATTAGTTTTGGGGGAGGGCCGACCGGGGAGCTGTTTTTT. Translated: CASSTISFGGGPTGELFF.

The chain employs TRBV10-1 and TRBJ2-4; D is undetermined. Germline CDR1 and CDR2: WNHNN and SYGVQD (reference sequence). The CDR3 is 16 amino acids. The V end was cut by 4 bases, the J end by 1 base, with 14 bases between. The CDR3 bases are TGCGCCAGCAGTGCTGGTTCGGTTTCGGCCAAAAACATTCAGTACTTC. Residues: CASSAGSVSAKNIQYF.

This chain connects TRBV10-3 to TRBJ2-7; 7 bases agree with TRBD1. This CDR3 spans 14 amino acids. Per germline, CDR1 ENHRY and CDR2 SYGVKD. V was clipped by 0 bases and J by 3 bases; unmatched bases: 2. Written as DNA, the CDR3 is TGTGCCATCAGTGAGTCGGGACAGCTCTACGAGCAGTACTTC. It translates to CAISESGQLYEQYF.

The chain couples TRBV6-6 to TRBJ2-1; maybe TRBD2 (6 bases). V lost 1 base and J 6 bases, leaving 13 bases between the germline ends. This CDR3 is built from 15 residues. Germline CDR1 is MNHNY and CDR2 is SVGAGI (reference sequence). CDR3 nucleotide sequence: TGTGCCAGCAGTTACTATCTCGCGGGGCCCAATGAGCAGTTCTTC. Protein product: CASSYYLAGPNEQFF.